The 22 T cell receptor beta chains in this list originate from one sample, sequenced in a study of cytomegalovirus exposure and HLA in healthy donors. The PCR used 60 Vbeta and 13 Jbeta primers. Sequencing was performed with immunoSEQ multiplex PCR; in TCRdb, only in-frame clones are kept and a portion is missing. The sample includes 80,000 to 90,000 clones, around 80% of them seen just once. The sequenced sample consisted of PBMCs. Every receptor here comes from a man aged 35-49 years in good health and CMV-seronegative.

The V call is TRBV25-1, the J call TRBJ2-7; D ambiguous. The germline V and J ends were trimmed by 2 bases and 3 bases, with 5 bases remaining between them. This CDR3 is 12 amino acids long. CDR1 MGHDK and CDR2 SYGVNS come from the germline V gene. The CDR3 nucleotides read TGTGCCAGCAGTGAAGCAGGCTACGAGCAGTACTTC. Translated, it gives CASSEAGYEQYF.

This clone has a single count. Relative to the germline gene, one junction end is altered; a read error may explain this. The J gene is TRBJ1-2, the V gene TRBV6-1, with a weak D call TRBD1 (5 bases). The germline CDR1 and CDR2 sequences are MNHNS and SASEGT. This CDR3 spans 17 amino acids. The DNA of the CDR3 is TGTGCCAGCAGCGAAGAAGGAGGAGGGACGGGTAACTATGGCTACACCTTC. This translates into CASSEEGGGTGNYGYTF.

This clone was detected only once. The chain joins TRBV5-1 to TRBJ2-1, with TRBD2 matching over 9 bases. Germline CDR1 and CDR2: SGHRS and YFSETQ. V shed 4 bases, J shed 5 bases, and the junction held 13 bases outside the gene matches. This CDR3 is built from 17 residues. For the CDR3, the DNA is TGCGCCAGCAGCACCGGGTCAGCGGGGGGCGCCGACAATGAGCAGTTCTTC. Translated, it gives CASSTGSAGGADNEQFF.

This clone occurred a few times. This chain uses TRBV6-1 with TRBJ1-5, with 7 bases matching TRBD1. Per germline, CDR1 MNHNS and CDR2 SASEGT. V lost 10 bases to trimming and J lost 2 bases; unmatched junction nucleotides: 8. The CDR3 contains 14 residues. CDR3 loop: CATDRVGGNQPQHF. The CDR3 DNA reads TGTGCCACTGACAGGGTCGGGGGCAATCAGCCCCAGCATTTT.

This clone has a handful of counts. The chain is built from TRBV7-2 and TRBJ1-2; D might be TRBD1 (6 bases). V shed 5 bases and J shed 2 bases, with 18 bases lying between them. CDR1 and CDR2 from the germline V gene are SGHTA and FQGNSA. The CDR3 is 16 amino acids. Written as DNA, the CDR3 is TGTGCCAGCAGCGAGAGTTTAGTACAGGGAAACTATGGCTACACCTTC. It codes for CASSESLVQGNYGYTF.

The chain has TRBV7-6 and TRBJ2-5; TRBD2 matches 12 bases. The CDR3 runs 16 residues. Germline lookup yields CDR1 SGHVS and CDR2 FNYEAQ. Trimming took 2 bases from V and 4 from J; bases not matched to a gene: 5. The CDR3 spells CASSLSSGGARETQYF. The CDR3 nucleotides read TGTGCCAGCAGCTTATCTAGCGGGGGGGCACGAGAGACCCAGTACTTC.

This chain joins TRBV5-4 and TRBJ1-4; 9 bases map to TRBD1. The CDR3 spans 14 residues. J lost 8 bases, V lost 3 bases, and 5 bases had no gene match. CDR1 is SGHNT, CDR2 YYREEE, per germline (reference sequence). DNA of the CDR3: TGTGCCAGCAGCTCCGGGACAGGGAGCGAAAAACTGTTTTTT. Translated, it gives CASSSGTGSEKLFF.

The J gene is TRBJ1-5, the V gene TRBV5-8; 7 positions agree with TRBD1. Unmatched junction bases numbered 14, after V lost 4 bases and J lost 1 base. This CDR3 is built from 18 residues. Germline loops: CDR1 SGHTS, CDR2 YDEGEE. CDR3 residues: CASSRMPTGTASNQPQHF. In DNA form, the CDR3 reads TGTGCCAGCAGCCGAATGCCCACCGGGACAGCAAGCAATCAGCCCCAGCATTTT. Complete variable domain (other parts from reference TRBV5-8 and TRBJ1-5): EAGVTQSPTHLIKTRGQQATLRCSPISGHTSVYWYQQALGLGLQFLLWYDEGEERNRGNFPPRFSGRQFPNYSSELNVNALELEDSALYLCASSRMPTGTASNQPQHFGDGTRLSIL.

This clone showed up just a few times. The gene calls are TRBV19 and TRBJ2-2, with D possibly TRBD1 on 6 matching bases. The germline V and J ends were trimmed by 7 bases and 4 bases, with 13 bases remaining between them. Germline CDR1 reads LNHDA; CDR2 reads SQIVND (reference sequence). The CDR3 totals 14 residues. In nucleotides, the CDR3 is TGTGCCAGTAAGAACAGGGTTAGCACCGGGGAGCTGTTTTTT. Translating gives CASKNRVSTGELFF. Looking up the rest from reference TRBV19 and TRBJ2-2 gives the full variable domain: DGGITQSPKYLFRKEGQNVTLSCEQNLNHDAMYWYRQDPGQGLRLIYYSQIVNDFQKGDIAEGYSVSREKKESFPLTVTSAQKNPTAFYLCASKNRVSTGELFFGEGSRLTVL.

This clone was counted once. The rearrangement links TRBV9 to TRBJ2-7; D is perhaps TRBD1 (6 bases). The CDR3 spans 16 residues. V gave up 0 bases and J gave up 5 bases, with 18 bases separating them. Germline CDR1 is SGDLS and CDR2 is YYNGEE. The CDR3 DNA is TGTGCCAGCAGCGTAGAGAGTCAGGGGATGAGGGACGAGCAGTACTTC. It translates to CASSVESQGMRDEQYF.

This clone was picked up one time. The CDR3 sequence is CASSPGGGGSYNEQFF. In DNA, the CDR3 is TGTGCCAGCTCTCCCGGGGGCGGGGGCTCCTACAATGAGCAGTTCTTC. This chain connects TRBV27 to TRBJ2-1, with a tentative D call TRBD2 (7 bases). Germline V gene data show CDR1 as MNHEY and CDR2 as SMNVEV (reference sequence). With 8 bases removed from V and 0 bases from J, the gap between germline ends came to 17 bases. The CDR3 is made up of 16 amino acids.

The chain recombines TRBV15 with TRBJ2-1; 8 bases align to TRBD2. Trimming cost V 2 bases and J 5 bases; bases outside gene matches: 8. CDR3 length: 16 amino acids. The V gene's germline CDR1 is LNHNV and CDR2 YYDKDF (reference sequence). The CDR3 loop is CATSRLGLATHNEQFF. The DNA of the CDR3 is TGTGCCACCAGCAGACTTGGACTAGCTACCCACAATGAGCAGTTCTTC.

The rearrangement joins TRBV11-2 to TRBJ2-5; 7 nucleotides line up with TRBD2. CDR3 size: 15 residues. Germline V gives CDR1 SGHAT, CDR2 FQNNGV. J lost 9 bases, V lost 1 base, and 11 bases had no gene match. CDR3 nucleotides: TGTGCCAGCAGCTTAGGGGAGGGACGGGGATGGGCCCAGTACTTC. This encodes CASSLGEGRGWAQYF.

This clone has a handful of counts. Sequence at one end of the junction differs from germline and may be a read error. The rearrangement links TRBV7-9 to TRBJ1-2, with D maybe TRBD1 (5 bases). The CDR3 consists of 12 residues. The germline gives CDR1 SEHNR, CDR2 FQNEAQ (reference sequence). This CDR3 is CSSSSDKWGYTF. CDR3 sequence (DNA): TGTTCCAGCAGCTCGGACAAATGGGGCTACACCTTC. The variable domain in full, with the rest retrieved from reference TRBV7-9 and TRBJ1-2, is DTGVSQNPRHKITKRGQNVTFRCDPISEHNRLYWYRQTLGQGPEFLTYFQNEAQLEKSRLLSDRFSAERPKGSFSTLEIQRTEQGDSAMYLCSSSSDKWGYTFGSGTRLTVV.

This chain connects TRBV5-1 to TRBJ2-2; 9 bases agree with TRBD1. V lost 5 bases and J lost 4; bases outside the gene matches: 6. Germline CDR1 is SGHRS and CDR2 is YFSETQ. This CDR3 is 15 amino acids long. The CDR3, as DNA: TGCGCCAGCAGGCCGGGACAGGGTGGCACCGGGGAGCTGTTTTTT. It translates to CASRPGQGGTGELFF.

V usage is TRBV6-5 and J usage is TRBJ1-4; D uncertain. V was cut by 2 bases and J by 7 bases, with 11 bases left in between. The CDR3 sequence is 14 residues long. Germline V gives CDR1 MNHEY, CDR2 SVGAGI. CDR3 protein: CASSYGGEVEKLFF. The CDR3 DNA sequence: TGTGCCAGCAGTTACGGTGGTGAGGTTGAAAAACTGTTTTTT.

This clone has more than one count but fewer than ten. This rearrangement joins TRBV10-3 to TRBJ1-6, with a possible D match to TRBD1 (5 bases). The CDR3 extends over 12 amino acids. Germline V gene sequence: CDR1 ENHRY, CDR2 SYGVKD. V lost 3 bases, J lost 10 bases, and 7 bases lay in between. The CDR3 nucleotides read TGTGCCATCAGTGACAGGGAATCACCCCTCCACTTT. This gives the protein CAISDRESPLHF.

This clone was seen only a few times. This rearrangement joins TRBV4-1 to TRBJ2-7, with TRBD2 matching over 9 bases. With V trimmed by 3 bases and J by 0 bases, 3 bases remained unmatched. This CDR3 contains 15 residues. CDR1 is MGHRA and CDR2 is YSYEKL in the germline V gene. The CDR3 DNA follows: TGCGCCAGCAGCCAGTATAGCGGGAGCTCCTACGAGCAGTACTTC. Protein sequence: CASSQYSGSSYEQYF.

The rearrangement uses TRBV29-1 and TRBJ1-1; perhaps TRBD1 as D (5 bases). The CDR3 consists of 13 residues. Trimming removed 6 bases from V and 6 bases from J, with 17 bases in between. The germline gives CDR1 SQVTM, CDR2 ANQGSEA. CDR3 DNA: TGCAGCGTCTCACCCTACCGGGGGGCTGAAGCTTTCTTT. This encodes CSVSPYRGAEAFF.

The chain carries TRBV28 and TRBJ1-6; TRBD1 matches at 10 bases. The germline gives CDR1 MDHEN, CDR2 SYDVKM. The CDR3 is 16 amino acids. Losses at the gene ends were 4 bases for V and 5 bases for J; bases not matched to a gene: 5. CDR3 DNA: TGTGCCAGCAGTTCGGCAGGGACAGGGGATAATTCACCCCTCCACTTT. Translating gives CASSSAGTGDNSPLHF.

The V and J genes are TRBV4-2 and TRBJ2-5; TRBD2 might be the D (6 bases). Germline-derived CDR1 and CDR2 are LGHNA and YNFKEQ. The length of the CDR3 is 14 residues. Trimming removed 2 bases from V and 9 bases from J, with 16 bases in between. CDR3 DNA: TGTGCCAGCAGCCAACTTCGGGACTCCGTTCCCCAGTACTTC. Its translation is CASSQLRDSVPQYF.

The chain has TRBV2 and TRBJ2-3; D not certain. Trimming removed 7 bases at V and 5 bases at J, with 10 bases between. The CDR3 sequence is 12 residues long. Germline CDR1 SNHLY, CDR2 FYNNEI. The CDR3 coding sequence is TGTGCCAGCATCGGCGGCGGAGATACGCAGTATTTT. Amino acids: CASIGGGDTQYF.